The rows below give T cell receptor beta chains drawn from one sample of a study of cytomegalovirus exposure and HLA in healthy donors. Produced via immunoSEQ multiplex PCR; TCRdb's table is partial and in-frame only. There are under 150,000 clones in the sample; roughly 78% occur only once, and less than 3.5% lies in the top ten. The sequencing input was PBMCs. The receptors derive from a man aged 40-50 years in good health and CMV-seropositive. The CDR3 runs from the conserved cysteine through the conserved F or W. D genes are given only for firm matches. Size tells how often a clone was seen (once, few, many) or the class of an expanded clone, and some rows leave it out.

cdr3_length	d_call	clone_size	v_call	j_call	cdr3_aa	cdr3_nt
16	TRBD1	-	TRBV19	TRBJ2-4	CASSAGTAEAKNIQYF	TGTGCCAGTAGTGCCGGGACAGCGGAGGCCAAAAACATTCAGTACTTC
14	-	-	TRBV18	TRBJ1-2	CASSPSGGVYGYTF	TGTGCCAGCTCACCATCGGGGGGGGTCTATGGCTACACCTTC
14	TRBD1	-	TRBV6-5	TRBJ2-7	CASRTGAVSYEQYF	TGTGCCAGCAGGACAGGGGCCGTCTCCTACGAGCAGTACTTC
14	TRBD2	-	TRBV5-1	TRBJ2-7	CASSFQRDNYEQYF	TGCGCCAGCAGCTTTCAGCGGGATAACTACGAGCAGTACTTC
17	TRBD2	-	TRBV5-7	TRBJ2-7	CASRSLAGGPSSYEQYF	TGTGCCAGCAGGTCCCTAGCGGGAGGGCCGAGCTCCTACGAGCAGTACTTC
13	-	-	TRBV11-2	TRBJ2-1	CASSLAGNNEQFF	TGTGCCAGCAGCTTAGCCGGGAACAATGAGCAGTTCTTC
13	-	few	TRBV27	TRBJ1-1	CASSTVRTDEAFF	TGTGCCAGCAGTACCGTCCGGACAGACGAAGCTTTCTTT
14	TRBD1	-	TRBV28	TRBJ1-2	CASSFGQAVYGYTF	TGTGCCAGCAGTTTCGGACAGGCGGTCTATGGCTACACCTTC
15	-	few	TRBV5-1	TRBJ1-1	CASSRGSVPNTEAFF	TGCGCCAGCAGCCGAGGGTCGGTCCCGAACACTGAAGCTTTCTTT
16	TRBD1	-	TRBV4-3	TRBJ2-7	CASSQAYRGSSYEQYF	TGCGCCAGCAGCCAAGCCTACAGGGGGAGCTCCTACGAGCAGTACTTC
13	TRBD1	-	TRBV27	TRBJ1-1	CASCQGARTEAFF	TGTGCCAGCTGTCAGGGGGCGCGCACTGAAGCTTTCTTT
13	TRBD2	-	TRBV6-1	TRBJ2-1	CASSASGRGEQFF	TGTGCCAGCAGTGCTAGCGGGAGGGGTGAGCAGTTCTTC
13	-	-	TRBV18	TRBJ1-4	CASSDITNEKLFF	TGTGCCAGCTCAGACATCACTAATGAAAAACTGTTTTTT
16	-	-	TRBV19	TRBJ2-2	CASSMLRGGNTGELFF	TGTGCCAGTAGTATGTTGCGGGGAGGGAACACCGGGGAGCTGTTTTTT
12	-	-	TRBV6-6	TRBJ2-7	CASHGGESEQYF	TGTGCCAGCCACGGCGGGGAAAGCGAGCAGTACTTC
20	-	-	TRBV4-1	TRBJ2-1	CASSQDKIPKRTILYNEQFF	TGCGCCAGCAGCCAAGATAAGATCCCCAAGCGCACTATCCTTTACAATGAGCAGTTCTTC
16	-	-	TRBV6-5	TRBJ2-3	CASSYSWGRTTDTQYF	TGTGCTAGCAGTTACTCATGGGGGCGTACCACAGATACGCAGTATTTT
15	TRBD1	-	TRBV6-1	TRBJ1-1	CASSVVGTGNTEAFF	TGCGCCAGCAGTGTCGTAGGGACAGGGAACACTGAAGCTTTCTTT
15	TRBD1	few	TRBV11-2	TRBJ2-3	CASSLRRGQSDTQYF	TGTGCCAGCAGCTTAAGAAGGGGGCAATCAGATACGCAGTATTTT
18	-	-	TRBV15	TRBJ1-5	CATSRDLMGMRANQPQHF	TGTGCCACCAGCAGAGATTTGATGGGAATGAGGGCTAATCAGCCCCAGCATTTT
13	-	-	TRBV7-9	TRBJ2-3	CASSTEGTDTQYF	TGTGCCAGCAGCACCGAGGGTACAGATACGCAGTATTTT
12	-	once	TRBV30	TRBJ2-2	CAWSPTRGELFF	TGTGCCTGGAGCCCTACCCGGGGGGAGCTGTTTTTT
16	TRBD2	-	TRBV2	TRBJ2-1	CASSSNPGLAGIEQFF	TGTGCCAGCAGCAGTAATCCGGGACTAGCGGGAATCGAGCAGTTCTTC
14	TRBD1	-	TRBV27	TRBJ2-7	CASSRDRGSYEQYF	TGTGCCAGCAGCCGGGACAGGGGTTCCTACGAGCAGTACTTC
13	TRBD1	-	TRBV18	TRBJ1-2	CASSPGTGEGYTF	TGTGCCAGCTCACCCGGGACAGGGGAAGGCTACACCTTC
15	TRBD1	-	TRBV30	TRBJ1-2	CAWKPGTAVNYGYTF	TGTGCCTGGAAGCCCGGGACAGCGGTCAACTATGGCTACACCTTC
16	TRBD2	once	TRBV4-1	TRBJ2-1	CASSQTGLAGVLEQFF	TGCGCCAGCAGCCAAACGGGACTAGCGGGAGTCCTTGAGCAGTTCTTC
14	-	few	TRBV9	TRBJ2-7	CASSVAYRNDEQYF	TGTGCCAGCAGCGTAGCTTACAGGAACGACGAGCAGTACTTC
15	-	-	TRBV7-9	TRBJ2-1	CASSPILSSWITQFF	TGTGCCAGCAGCCCCATCCTGTCTAGCTGGATTACGCAGTTCTTC
15	TRBD1	-	TRBV6-5	TRBJ2-7	CASSYQQGKAYEQYF	TGTGCCAGCAGTTACCAACAGGGGAAGGCCTACGAGCAGTACTTC
14	TRBD1	-	TRBV28	TRBJ1-1	CASSRAAGGTEAFF	TGTGCCAGCAGTCGCGCGGCAGGGGGCACTGAAGCTTTCTTT
16	TRBD1	-	TRBV4-2	TRBJ2-7	CASSQERTGVSYEQYF	TGTGCCAGCAGCCAAGAGAGGACAGGGGTCTCCTACGAGCAGTACTTC
15	TRBD2	-	TRBV19	TRBJ2-1	CASSIVSSGRDEQFF	TGTGCCAGTAGTATTGTCTCTAGCGGGAGAGATGAGCAGTTCTTC
15	-	-	TRBV7-9	TRBJ1-4	CASSFPSTTNEKLFF	TGTGCCAGCAGCTTCCCCTCTACAACTAATGAAAAACTGTTTTTT
17	TRBD2	-	TRBV7-9	TRBJ2-1	CASSPRTSGRSYNEQFF	TGTGCCAGCAGCCCACGGACTAGCGGGAGGTCCTACAATGAGCAGTTCTTC
17	-	-	TRBV11-3	TRBJ2-1	CASSLIIVGALYNEQFF	TGTGCCAGCAGCTTAATTATAGTGGGGGCCTTATACAATGAGCAGTTCTTC
16	TRBD2	few	TRBV2	TRBJ2-5	CASRRLAGAGGETQYF	TGTGCCAGCAGGAGACTAGCGGGAGCCGGAGGGGAGACCCAGTACTTC
15	-	-	TRBV6-1	TRBJ1-1	CASSRTDNMNTEAFF	TGTGCCAGCAGTCGGACAGATAACATGAACACTGAAGCTTTCTTT
14	TRBD1	-	TRBV6-5	TRBJ2-7	CASSTGQVNYEQYF	TGTGCCAGCAGTACGGGACAGGTGAACTACGAGCAGTACTTC
14	TRBD2	-	TRBV5-1	TRBJ2-7	CASSFLTSGTEQYF	TGCGCCAGCAGCTTCCTGACTAGCGGGACCGAGCAGTACTTC
18	TRBD1	-	TRBV7-4	TRBJ1-5	CASSQDREFYRRNQPQHF	TGTGCCAGCAGCCAGGACAGGGAATTTTATCGAAGGAATCAGCCCCAGCATTTT
15	TRBD2	-	TRBV7-8	TRBJ2-1	CASSLRSGSINEQFF	TGTGCCAGCAGCTTAAGAAGCGGGAGCATCAATGAGCAGTTCTTC
15	TRBD1	-	TRBV5-1	TRBJ2-5	CASSLGDRTGETQYF	TGCGCCAGCAGCTTGGGGGACAGAACGGGAGAGACCCAGTACTTC
13	-	-	TRBV5-1	TRBJ2-5	CASSLGVGETQYF	TGCGCCAGCAGCTTAGGGGTAGGAGAGACCCAGTACTTC
14	TRBD1	-	TRBV18	TRBJ2-7	CASSPLGQGSEQYF	TGTGCCAGCTCACCACTGGGACAGGGTAGCGAGCAGTACTTC
13	-	-	TRBV5-1	TRBJ1-1	CAAREGANTEAFF	TGCGCCGCCCGCGAGGGAGCGAACACTGAAGCTTTCTTT
15	TRBD2	-	TRBV7-2	TRBJ2-4	CASSLGIGGSDIQYF	TGTGCCAGCAGCTTAGGGATCGGGGGGTCGGACATTCAGTACTTC
11	-	-	TRBV5-6	TRBJ1-1	CASSLNNEAFF	TGTGCCAGCAGCTTGAATAATGAAGCTTTCTTT
11	-	-	TRBV11-2	TRBJ2-7	CASSPLYEQYF	TGTGCCAGCAGCCCCCTATACGAGCAGTACTTC
16	-	-	TRBV5-4	TRBJ2-1	CASSQGLRVRDNEQFF	TGTGCCAGCAGCCAAGGGTTGCGGGTACGAGACAATGAGCAGTTCTTC
14	-	-	TRBV5-6	TRBJ2-3	CASTSIAGTDTQYF	TGTGCCAGCACCTCTATAGCGGGCACAGATACGCAGTATTTT
13	-	-	TRBV7-9	TRBJ1-1	CSSSLNQNTEAFF	TGTTCCAGCAGCTTAAATCAGAACACTGAAGCTTTCTTT
17	TRBD2	-	TRBV5-6	TRBJ2-7	CASLIGGGRGKGSEQYF	TGTGCCAGCTTAATTGGGGGAGGGCGGGGTAAGGGGAGCGAGCAGTACTTC
14	-	-	TRBV6-5	TRBJ2-7	CASSYQAGHYEQYF	TGTGCCAGCAGTTACCAGGCGGGCCACTACGAGCAGTACTTC
15	TRBD1	-	TRBV5-1	TRBJ2-7	CASSLAAGQAYEQYF	TGCGCCAGCAGCTTGGCCGCTGGACAGGCCTACGAGCAGTACTTC
14	TRBD2	-	TRBV6-5	TRBJ2-7	CASSTSGENYEQYF	TGTGCCTCATCGACTAGCGGAGAAAACTACGAGCAGTACTTC
12	-	-	TRBV7-9	TRBJ1-1	CASRQGFTEAFF	TGTGCCAGCCGCCAGGGGTTCACTGAAGCTTTCTTT
16	-	-	TRBV7-2	TRBJ2-7	CASSLAGHGWINEQYF	TGTGCCAGCAGCTTAGCGGGGCACGGATGGATAAACGAGCAGTACTTC
15	-	-	TRBV28	TRBJ2-7	CASRDTGKGSYEQYF	TGTGCCAGCAGGGATACAGGGAAGGGCTCCTACGAGCAGTACTTC
12	-	-	TRBV19	TRBJ1-1	CASSIGGSEAFF	TGTGCCAGTAGTATAGGAGGCAGTGAAGCTTTCTTT